This T cell receptor (beta chain) originates from a study of T cell changes during pregnancy in multiple sclerosis. The protocol was immunoSEQ multiplex PCR, while the TCRdb copy is restricted to in-frame clones and leaves out a portion. Here the sample spans around 63,000 clones, 90% to 95% being singletons. This TCR was sampled from a female donor in good health, enrolled as a control in a pregnancy study. This specimen was peripheral blood, taken in the third trimester of pregnancy.

The CDR3 sequence: CASSPGLEVNTGELFF. The CDR3 nucleotides are TGTGCCAGCAGTCCGGGACTCGAAGTGAACACCGGGGAGCTGTTTTTT. The chain links TRBV27 to TRBJ2-2; D may be TRBD2 (6 bases). The CDR3 spans 16 residues. Per germline, CDR1 MNHEY and CDR2 SMNVEV (reference sequence). V was clipped by 5 bases and J by 1 base, with 14 bases between them.